The clone carrying this TCR beta chain occurred once. The antigen is not known. The record originates from a study of T-cell memory formation after mild COVID-19. Findings and limits, study-wide: Pre-infection memory contained some responding clones, which suggested that cross-reactive memory had joined. Clones that contracted from day 15 to 85 had balanced CD4/CD8; later expanders were CD4+ biased.

V lost 2 bases, J lost 5 bases, and 12 bases lay in between. The CDR3 runs 14 residues. TCRdb recomputed calls from the 5' RACE reads with MiXCR, one row per CDR3 protein. The sample holds fewer than 200,000 distinct CDR3 sequences; approximately 17% are singletons and the top ten take roughly 3.7%. The sequence was obtained from a man younger than 35 who had mild COVID-19 (a few samples of this study predate the infection). Cell type and time point are not known. The sequenced material came from PBMCs or a T cell subset sorted from them (not recorded which). This chain uses TRBV12-3 or TRBV12-4 with TRBJ1-1, with D tentatively TRBD1 (5 bases). The CDR3 DNA is TGTGCCAGCAGTTTATGGCAGGGCAGTACTGAAGCTTTCTTT. This encodes CASSLWQGSTEAFF.